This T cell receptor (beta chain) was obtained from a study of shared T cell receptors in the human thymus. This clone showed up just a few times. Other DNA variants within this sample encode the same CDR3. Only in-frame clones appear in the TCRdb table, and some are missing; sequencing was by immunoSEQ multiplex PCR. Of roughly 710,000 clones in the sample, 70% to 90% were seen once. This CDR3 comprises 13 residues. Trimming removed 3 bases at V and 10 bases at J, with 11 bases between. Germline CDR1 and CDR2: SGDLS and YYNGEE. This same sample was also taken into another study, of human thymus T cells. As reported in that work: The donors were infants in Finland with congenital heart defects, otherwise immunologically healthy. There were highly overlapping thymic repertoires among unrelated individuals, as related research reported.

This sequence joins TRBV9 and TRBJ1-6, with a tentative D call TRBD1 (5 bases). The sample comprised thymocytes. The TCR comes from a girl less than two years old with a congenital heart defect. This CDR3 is CASSGGGDSPLHF. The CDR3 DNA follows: TGTGCCAGCAGCGGCGGAGGGGACTCACCCCTCCACTTT.